This T cell receptor beta chain is drawn from a study of neurological immune-mediated disorders. Germline CDR1 LGHDT, CDR2 YNNKEL (reference sequence). The CDR3 is 14 amino acids. V was pared by 1 base and J by 0 bases, with 7 bases between. 5'RACE employing 10-nucleotide random UMIs yielded the cDNA. Using its own MiXCR run on the 5' RACE reads, TCRdb lists one record per CDR3 protein. The table has roughly 36,000 distinct CDR3 sequences, roughly 6.9% seen once. General study results and limits: Multiple sclerosis, the disease with the least TCR clonal expansion, fell below healthy controls, whereas HTLV-1-associated myelopathy showed the most. None of the CDR3 amino acid sequences of expanded clones were shared across subjects, and this suggested private repertoires in all groups.

The sorted libraries started from around 1 million CD4+ or CD8+ T cells. This clonotype was recorded at least ten times. Its cognate antigen is unknown. J is TRBJ2-7 and V is TRBV3-1, with a tentative D call TRBD1 (6 bases). The sample comprised CD4+ T cells from blood. The clonotype was recovered from a man between 45 and 60 years old in good health. The CDR3 nucleotides read TGTGCCAGCAGCCAAGGACAGGACTCCTACGAGCAGTACTTC. As protein: CASSQGQDSYEQYF.